The clone carrying this T cell receptor beta chain was seen a handful of times. Its antigen remains unidentified. Trimming removed 0 bases at V and 5 bases at J, with 11 bases between. This CDR3 region has 15 residues. The germline V gene has CDR1 SGHRS and CDR2 YFSETQ. The entry originates in a study of T cells after yellow fever vaccination. Study-wide results and limits: Across the CD4 and CD8 compartments, a small share of clonotypes was present in both.

TCRdb analysed the 5' RACE reads with MiXCR anew, one entry per CDR3 protein. The sample comprises 400,000 to 450,000 distinct CDR3 sequences, over 15% of which are singletons, and roughly a sixth rests with the top ten. This rearrangement joins TRBV5-1 to TRBJ2-2; tentative D call: TRBD2 (6 bases). The TCR was taken from a man younger than 35 who received the YFV17D yellow fever vaccine. Material: PBMCs, obtained before the yellow fever booster vaccination. This CDR3 reads CASSLAEAGTGELFF. In nucleotides, the CDR3 is TGCGCCAGCAGCTTGGCCGAGGCGGGGACCGGGGAGCTGTTTTTT.